Listed below are T cell receptor beta chains from one sample, sequenced in a study of immune characterization of retroperitoneal liposarcoma. TCRdb reprocessed the PCR reads via MiXCR and lists one record per CDR3 protein. The data hold thousands of distinct CDR3 sequences, with about two fifths observed a single time. The sequencing sample was made of tumor tissue. The receptors originated from a male donor with retroperitoneal liposarcoma. Both conserved end residues are part of each CDR3. D genes are given only for firm matches. Some rows have no size entry. The others give once, few or many, or a class for an expanded clone.

TRBV10-1	.	TRBJ2-3	.	CASRTSVDTQYF	TGCGCCAGCAGGACTTCGGTGGATACGCAGTATTTT
TRBV6-1	.	TRBJ1-4	.	CASGRDNEKLFF	TGTGCCTCTGGGAGGGACAATGAAAAACTGTTTTTT
TRBV6-1	few	TRBJ2-4	TRBD2	CASSERLAGFLYF	TGTGCCAGCAGTGAACGCCTAGCGGGATTTCTGTACTTC
TRBV7-4	once	TRBJ2-7	.	CASSPLQRASLNEQYF	TGTGCCAGCAGCCCCCTCCAGCGGGCCTCTCTCAATGAGCAGTACTTC
TRBV6-6	medium-sized	TRBJ2-5	.	CASSYSEGSAEQYF	TGTGCCAGCAGTTACTCCGAGGGGTCTGCGGAGCAGTACTTC
TRBV7-2	few	TRBJ2-1	TRBD2	CASSPGGSRAIQFF	TGTGCCAGCAGCCCAGGCGGGAGCAGGGCCATTCAGTTCTTC
TRBV11-3	.	TRBJ2-4	.	CASSSGLGGEQYF	TGTGCCAGCAGCTCGGGGCTCGGTGGTGAGCAGTACTTC
TRBV12-3/TRBV12-4	.	TRBJ2-7	TRBD1	CASSFGTGFYEQYF	TGTGCCAGCAGTTTTGGGACAGGCTTCTACGAGCAGTACTTC
TRBV27	.	TRBJ2-1	TRBD2	CASSLTSGSYEQFF	TGTGCCAGCAGCCTGACTAGCGGGAGTTACGAGCAGTTCTTC
TRBV12-3/TRBV12-4	medium-sized	TRBJ2-6	TRBD1	CASTSTGAGANVLTF	TGTGCCAGCACCTCGACAGGGGCTGGGGCCAACGTCCTGACTTTC
TRBV4-2	.	TRBJ2-1	TRBD1	CASSLSPGQATRLVF	TGTGCCAGCAGCCTTTCCCCGGGACAGGCCACAAGGCTGGTCTTC
TRBV12-3/TRBV12-4	.	TRBJ2-7	.	CASSSDIGAYNEQYF	TGTGCCAGCAGTTCAGACATTGGGGCCTACAATGAGCAGTACTTC
TRBV11-2	few	TRBJ2-1	.	CASRGGYGIQETQFF	TGTGCCAGCAGAGGGGGATACGGAATCCAAGAGACCCAGTTCTTC
TRBV11-3	few	TRBJ2-1	TRBD2	CASSPGTSDQETQFF	TGTGCCAGCAGCCCTGGGACTAGCGATCAAGAGACCCAGTTCTTC
TRBV6-1	.	TRBJ2-1	TRBD2	CASSHPGTSGTSYNEQFF	TGTGCCAGCAGCCACCCTGGGACTAGCGGGACCTCCTACAATGAGCAGTTCTTC
TRBV6-8	.	TRBJ1-1	.	CASSYSNGPTEAFF	TGTGCCAGCAGTTACTCGAACGGACCCACTGAAGCTTTCTTT
TRBV7-9	.	TRBJ1-1	.	CASSLGMGSTEAFF	TGTGCCAGCAGCTTAGGCATGGGGAGCACTGAAGCTTTCTTT
TRBV6-1	few	TRBJ2-1	TRBD2	CASIAGTSGPNEQFF	TGTGCCAGCATCGCCGGGACTAGCGGGCCCAATGAGCAGTTCTTC
TRBV7-3	.	TRBJ2-1	TRBD2	CASSSDGTSDNEQFF	TGTGCCAGCAGTTCGGACGGGACTAGCGACAATGAGCAGTTCTTC
TRBV7-2	medium-sized	TRBJ2-2	.	CASSPYTGELFF	TGTGCCAGCAGCCCATACACCGGGGAGCTGTTTTTT
TRBV12-3/TRBV12-4	medium-sized	TRBJ2-1	.	CASTPRDRNEQFF	TGTGCCAGCACTCCCCGCGACCGGAATGAGCAGTTCTTC
TRBV7-6	.	TRBJ2-5	TRBD1	CASSRQGAGETQYF	TGTGCTAGCAGCCGACAGGGGGCTGGAGAGACCCAGTACTTC
TRBV12-3/TRBV12-4	few	TRBJ2-1	TRBD2	CASSFITSGYNEQFF	TGTGCCAGCAGTTTCATAACTAGCGGCTACAATGAGCAGTTCTTC
TRBV6-1	.	TRBJ2-5	.	CASSDQQETQYF	TGTGCCAGCAGTGATCAGCAAGAGACCCAGTACTTC
TRBV27	.	TRBJ2-7	TRBD2	CASSLSLRGGSYEQYF	TGTGCCAGCAGCCTGTCCCTTCGGGGGGGGAGCTACGAGCAGTACTTC
TRBV6-1	.	TRBJ1-6	.	CASSAERFNSPLHF	TGTGCCAGCAGTGCTGAGAGGTTTAATTCACCCCTCCACTTT
TRBV6-1	few	TRBJ1-1	.	CASSEPQGGFTEAFF	TGTGCCAGCAGTGAACCTCAGGGAGGATTCACTGAAGCTTTCTTT
TRBV7-8	few	TRBJ2-7	TRBD2	CASSLGGGSGVNTYEQYF	TGTGCCAGCAGCTTAGGGGGTGGAAGCGGGGTGAACACCTACGAGCAGTACTTC
TRBV6-1	medium-sized	TRBJ2-7	.	CASSEGGDTTYEQYF	TGTGCCAGCAGTGAAGGGGGGGACACCACCTACGAGCAGTACTTC
TRBV6-1	once	TRBJ2-1	TRBD2	CASNLAGAGDEQFF	TGTGCCAGCAACTTAGCGGGAGCTGGCGATGAGCAGTTCTTC
TRBV6-5	.	TRBJ2-3	TRBD2	CASIGASGSGDTQYF	TGTGCCAGCATAGGGGCTAGCGGGAGTGGAGATACGCAGTATTTT
TRBV12-3/TRBV12-4	medium-sized	TRBJ2-7	TRBD1	CASRLRRRTGTYNEQYF	TGTGCCAGCAGACTGAGAAGGAGGACAGGGACCTACAATGAGCAGTACTTC
TRBV10-2	.	TRBJ2-7	.	CASSESFDEQYF	TGCGCCAGCAGTGAGTCCTTCGACGAGCAGTACTTC
TRBV7-2	medium-sized	TRBJ2-5	.	CASSGELGVGETQYF	TGTGCCAGCAGCGGCGAGCTGGGTGTGGGAGAGACCCAGTACTTC
TRBV6-1	.	TRBJ2-3	.	CASSEPGTDTQYF	TGTGCCAGCAGCGAACCTGGCACAGATACGCAGTATTTT
TRBV12-3/TRBV12-4	few	TRBJ2-5	.	CASSLFAGETQYF	TGTGCCAGCAGTTTATTTGCTGGGGAGACCCAGTACTTC
TRBV12-5	.	TRBJ2-1	TRBD2	CASGVGGSGRINEQFF	TGTGCTAGTGGTGTGGGGGGTAGCGGGAGGATCAATGAGCAGTTCTTC
TRBV6-1	few	TRBJ2-1	.	CASSEGGAKNIQFF	TGTGCCAGCAGTGAAGGGGGTGCCAAAAACATTCAGTTCTTC
TRBV6-1	.	TRBJ2-1	TRBD2	CASSETSGGSDEQFF	TGTGCCAGCAGTGAGACTAGCGGGGGGAGCGATGAGCAGTTCTTC
TRBV6-8	.	TRBJ2-3	.	CASSSGARRLDTQYF	TGTGCCAGCAGTTCAGGGGCTAGGCGTTTGGATACGCAGTATTTT
TRBV7-2	medium-sized	TRBJ1-2	.	CASSRAGPYGYTF	TGTGCCAGCAGCCGCGCGGGTCCCTATGGCTACACCTTC
TRBV6-6	.	TRBJ2-1	.	CASSYYPPPGAVEQFF	TGTGCCAGCAGTTACTACCCCCCCCCAGGGGCGGTTGAGCAGTTCTTC
TRBV10-3	.	TRBJ2-7	TRBD1	CAISDSSGGQGAPSSYEQYF	TGTGCCATCAGTGACAGTTCAGGAGGACAGGGGGCACCTAGCTCCTACGAGCAGTACTTC
TRBV6-1	.	TRBJ2-5	TRBD1	CASSSYDRGGETQYF	TGTGCCAGCAGTTCCTACGACAGGGGTGGGGAGACCCAGTACTTC
TRBV7-8	.	TRBJ1-4	.	CASRRGPTSEKLFF	TGTGCCAGCAGACGGGGACCGACTAGTGAAAAACTGTTTTTT
TRBV7-2	few	TRBJ1-1	.	CASSLGGPSTEAFF	TGTGCCAGCAGCTTAGGGGGCCCCAGCACTGAAGCTTTCTTT